This T cell receptor (beta chain) was captured by sequencing in a study of OX40 agonist ivuxolimab in advanced cancers. Libraries were prepared by immunoSEQ multiplex PCR; TCRdb keeps only in-frame clonotypes and omits some of them. The sample consists of approximately 100,000 clones, approximately 88% of them appearing once. CDR3 size: 12 residues. Germline lookup yields CDR1 MNHNY and CDR2 SVGAGI (reference sequence). The V gene lost 10 bases and the J gene lost 6 bases, with 14 bases spanning the gap. Sequenced material: CD4+ or CD8+ T cells sorted from blood, taken in a trial of the OX40 agonist ivuxolimab. The receptor was isolated from an adult with an advanced solid tumor such as melanoma, head and neck, liver or kidney cancer. The chain has TRBV6-6 and TRBJ2-3, with no clear D. Written as DNA, the CDR3 is TGTGCCACTTCCTCTCTTTGGGATACGCAGTATTTT. It codes for CATSSLWDTQYF.